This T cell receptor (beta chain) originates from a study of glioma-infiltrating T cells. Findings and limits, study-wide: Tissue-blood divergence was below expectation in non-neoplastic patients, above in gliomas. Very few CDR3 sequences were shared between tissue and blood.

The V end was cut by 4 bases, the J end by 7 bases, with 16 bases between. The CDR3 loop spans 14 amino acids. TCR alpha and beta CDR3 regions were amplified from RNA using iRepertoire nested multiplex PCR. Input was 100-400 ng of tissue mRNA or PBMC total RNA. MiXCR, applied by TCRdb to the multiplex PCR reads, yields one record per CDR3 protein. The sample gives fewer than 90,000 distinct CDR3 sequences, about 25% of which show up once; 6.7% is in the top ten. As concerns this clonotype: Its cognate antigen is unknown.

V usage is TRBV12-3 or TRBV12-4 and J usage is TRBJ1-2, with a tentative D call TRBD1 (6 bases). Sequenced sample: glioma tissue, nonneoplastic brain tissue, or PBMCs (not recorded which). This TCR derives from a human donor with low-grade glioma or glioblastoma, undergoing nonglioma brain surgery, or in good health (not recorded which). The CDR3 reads CASSSHPGAGGYTF. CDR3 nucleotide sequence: TGTGCCAGCAGTTCTCACCCAGGGGCGGGTGGCTACACCTTC.